The T cell receptor beta chain under discussion was sequenced for a study of T cells in Graves' hyperthyroidism and ophthalmopathy. Across the study: Once the initial diagnosis was made, peripheral blood was obtained before any treatment.

The patients, who ranged from 18 to 65 in age, presented with newly diagnosed hyperthyroidism lasting under 2 months. Exclusion followed for patients with uncontrolled infection, other autoimmune disease, pregnancy or lactation. The CDR3 regions of TCR beta were amplified from RNA transcripts. A first-round RT-PCR of the TCR CDR3 used the HTBI primer set. MiXCR, applied by TCRdb to the multiplex PCR reads, yields one record per CDR3 protein. The table has 300,000 to 400,000 distinct CDR3 sequences, 14% seen once. CDR3 length: 15 residues. Germline V gene data show CDR1 as SEHNR and CDR2 as FQNEAQ (reference sequence). The V end lost 3 bases, the J end lost 7 bases, and 17 bases lay between the germline ends.

The chain has TRBV7-9 and TRBJ2-3; D remains ambiguous. Sequencing was performed on blood. This clonotype was obtained from a woman aged 55-70 years with Graves' hyperthyroidism. The CDR3 here is CASSFSPSGPNTQYF. The CDR3 region has the DNA TGTGCCAGCAGCTTTTCGCCTTCTGGCCCAAATACGCAGTATTTT.